Below are 25 T cell receptor beta chains sequenced from a single sample in a study of blood T cell repertoires in COVID-19 (dated by TCRdb to about 2020). The library came from the immunoSEQ multiplex PCR assay. TCRdb holds this immuneACCESS table with in-frame rearrangements only. Some clones are missing; in checked studies, unresolved V genes explain under half, and the rest has no known cause. This sample is represented by 150,000 to 200,000 clones; roughly 82% of them were singletons. Approximately 6.8% of the sample goes to the ten largest clones. Sequences were obtained from peripheral blood. These receptors were collected from a woman in her thirties or forties with COVID-19, enrolled during active disease.

The chain couples TRBV9 to TRBJ1-5, with D unresolved. The CDR3 is 14 residues long. Germline V gene sequence: CDR1 SGDLS, CDR2 YYNGEE. Trimming pared 3 bases from V and 0 bases from J, leaving 7 bases between. The CDR3 DNA sequence: TGTGCCAGCAGCGCGACTACTAGCAATCAGCCCCAGCATTTT. This translates into CASSATTSNQPQHF.

The rearrangement joins TRBV29-1 to TRBJ2-3, with TRBD1 matching 7 bases. The CDR3 is 13 amino acids. V lost 6 bases and J lost 3; bases outside the gene matches: 6. The germline V gene has CDR1 SQVTM and CDR2 ANQGSEA. CDR3 in amino acids: CSVTGLGTDTQYF. As DNA, the CDR3 is TGCAGCGTGACAGGGTTGGGGACAGATACGCAGTATTTT.

This chain uses TRBV2 with TRBJ2-1; TRBD2 aligns across 10 bases. The junction had 6 bases not matched to a gene; V was cut back by 7 bases and J by 6 bases. Germline V gene data show CDR1 as SNHLY and CDR2 as FYNNEI. This CDR3 is 14 amino acids long. Here the CDR3 DNA reads TGTGCCAGCAAGACTGGGACTAGCGTCAATGAGCAGTTCTTC. Translation: CASKTGTSVNEQFF.

The V and J genes are TRBV18 and TRBJ2-3, with D possibly matching TRBD2 (6 bases). CDR3 length: 15 residues. V dropped 2 bases and J dropped 1 base, with 10 bases sitting between them. Per germline, CDR1 KGHSH and CDR2 LQKENI. In DNA, the CDR3 is TGTGCCAGCTCACCAATGGGGGGAGGCACAGATACGCAGTATTTT. It translates to CASSPMGGGTDTQYF.

This chain uses TRBV28 with TRBJ2-7; TRBD2 aligns across 9 bases. In germline, CDR1 is MDHEN, CDR2 SYDVKM. This CDR3 is 13 amino acids long. J lost 2 bases, V lost 6 bases, and 2 bases had no gene match. CDR3 DNA: TGTGCCAGCAGAGGACTAGCGCCCTACGAGCAGTACTTC. Protein product: CASRGLAPYEQYF.

This sequence joins TRBV4-2 and TRBJ2-3; 13 nucleotides line up with TRBD2. CDR1 is LGHNA, CDR2 YNFKEQ, per germline. The CDR3 is 16 amino acids. The trim removed 5 bases at V and 4 bases at J, leaving 6 bases unmatched. CDR3 region: CASSSRTSGGPDTQYF. As DNA, the CDR3 is TGTGCCAGCAGCTCCAGGACTAGCGGGGGCCCAGATACGCAGTATTTT.

The chain joins TRBV5-1 to TRBJ2-7, with 10 positions matching TRBD1. This CDR3 is built from 15 residues. CDR1 is SGHRS, CDR2 YFSETQ, per germline. Losses at the gene ends were 4 bases for V and 1 base for J; bases not matched to a gene: 5. The CDR3 is CASSIGTGVSYEQYF. The DNA of the CDR3 is TGCGCCAGCAGCATAGGGACAGGGGTTTCCTACGAGCAGTACTTC.

The rearrangement links TRBV7-8 to TRBJ2-7, with TRBD2 identical over 14 bases. This CDR3 has 17 residues. The J segment lost 9 bases and the V segment lost 1 base, leaving 11 bases of the junction unmatched. CDR1 and CDR2 from the germline V gene are SGHVS and FQNEAQ. The CDR3 DNA sequence: TGTGCCAGCAGCTTAGGCGTTTGGGGACTAGCGGGAGTAGGGCAGTACTTC. Its translation is CASSLGVWGLAGVGQYF.

V and J are TRBV3-1 (or the pseudogene TRBV3-2) and TRBJ2-3, with a weak D call TRBD2 (5 bases). The CDR3 has 17 residues. CDR1 is LGHDT and CDR2 is YNNKEL in the germline V gene (reference sequence). V was cut by 6 bases and J by 2 bases, with 21 bases left in between. DNA for the CDR3: TGTGCCAGCAGACCCCGGGGAGACCCTCATCCCACAGATACGCAGTATTTT. This sequence encodes CASRPRGDPHPTDTQYF.

The chain joins TRBV13 to TRBJ2-7, with D possibly TRBD1 on 6 matching bases. The CDR3 sequence is 14 residues long. CDR1 and CDR2 from the germline V gene are PRHDT and FYEKMQ (reference sequence). V was clipped by 6 bases and J by 3 bases, with 15 bases between them. CDR3 residues: CASSFDRRLYEQYV. For the CDR3, the DNA is TGTGCCAGCAGTTTCGACAGGCGCCTCTACGAGCAGTACGTC.

The chain employs TRBV9 and TRBJ2-3; 7 nucleotides line up with TRBD2. Germline V gene lookup returns CDR1 SGDLS and CDR2 YYNGEE. The trim removed 3 bases at V and 3 bases at J, leaving 10 bases unmatched. CDR3 length equals 16 residues. CDR3 bases: TGTGCCAGCAGCGCCCTACCGACTAGCAAGACAGATACGCAGTATTTT. Translation: CASSALPTSKTDTQYF.

This chain uses TRBV7-9 with TRBJ2-5, with D possibly being TRBD2 (6 bases). Between the trimmed V and J ends, which lost 5 bases and 1 base, there was a span of 11 bases. Germline assignment: CDR1 SEHNR and CDR2 FQNEAQ (reference sequence). The CDR3 consists of 14 residues. Written as DNA, the CDR3 is TGTGCCAGCAGCACGGGACTGCTCCAAGAGACCCAGTACTTC. This gives the protein CASSTGLLQETQYF.

The chain uses TRBV3-1 (or the pseudogene TRBV3-2) and TRBJ1-6; D unresolved. Germline V gene data show CDR1 as LGHDT and CDR2 as YNNKEL (reference sequence). CDR3 size: 14 residues. The germline V and J ends were trimmed by 1 base and 9 bases, with 10 bases remaining between them. The CDR3 sequence is CASSQVAVSSPLHF. CDR3 bases: TGTGCCAGCAGCCAAGTAGCGGTCAGTTCACCCCTCCACTTT.

The chain couples TRBV5-4 to TRBJ1-2, with a tentative D call TRBD1 (5 bases). The germline CDR1 and CDR2 sequences are SGHNT and YYREEE (reference sequence). This CDR3 contains 13 residues. Between the trimmed V and J ends, which lost 1 base and 6 bases, there was a span of 10 bases. The DNA of the CDR3 is TGTGCCAGCAGCTTGCAAGGGGTTCATGGCTACACCTTC. The encoded protein is CASSLQGVHGYTF.

The sample holds one count of this clone. The chain couples TRBV5-6 to TRBJ2-7; TRBD2 is a possible D gene (7 bases). V shed 6 bases and J shed 5 bases, with 12 bases lying between them. In germline, CDR1 is SGHDT, CDR2 YYEEEE. The CDR3 is made up of 12 amino acids. CDR3 in amino acids: CASTTGGHEQYF. As DNA, the CDR3 is TGTGCCAGCACCACCGGGGGGCACGAGCAGTACTTC.

This sequence joins TRBV11-3 and TRBJ2-1; D is undetermined. The CDR3 length is 13 residues. Germline CDR1 reads SGHNT; CDR2 reads YENEEA. The V and J ends lost 5 bases and 7 bases respectively, with 12 bases between them. CDR3 sequence: CASSKPPENEQFF. The CDR3 coding sequence is TGTGCCAGCAGCAAACCCCCTGAGAATGAGCAGTTCTTC.

A few counts support this clone. The gene calls are TRBV7-2 and TRBJ1-2; 10 bases match TRBD1. Trimming took 6 bases from V and 6 from J; bases not matched to a gene: 13. This CDR3 is built from 16 residues. Germline V gene lookup returns CDR1 SGHTA and CDR2 FQGNSA. CDR3 sequence: CASRGRTGGLRDGYTF. The CDR3 region has the DNA TGTGCCAGCAGGGGGAGGACAGGGGGACTTAGGGATGGCTACACCTTC.

Remarks on this clone: Germline is not matched at one junction end, which may reflect a read error. The gene calls are TRBV19 and TRBJ1-2, with TRBD1 matching 7 bases. The CDR3 loop spans 16 amino acids. Per the germline V gene, CDR1 is LNHDA and CDR2 is SQIVND (reference sequence). In DNA form, the CDR3 reads TGTGCCAGTAGTGTAGAGGGGGCCGCCTACAACTATGGCTACACCTTC. It is translated as CASSVEGAAYNYGYTF.

This clone was detected once. This rearrangement joins TRBV7-8 to TRBJ1-4, with TRBD1 matching 10 bases. In germline, CDR1 is SGHVS, CDR2 FQNEAQ. CDR3 length equals 14 residues. Trimming took 5 bases from V and 8 from J; bases not matched to a gene: 5. This chain's CDR3 is CASSQGQGGEKLFF. CDR3 sequence (DNA): TGTGCCAGCAGCCAAGGACAGGGGGGGGAAAAACTGTTTTTT.

The chain employs TRBV7-3 and TRBJ2-3, with a possible D match to TRBD2 (5 bases). Per germline, CDR1 SGHTA and CDR2 FQGTGA. Trimming took 4 bases from V and 0 from J, leaving 5 bases between them. The CDR3 has 13 amino acids. CDR3 sequence: CASSWTSTDTQYF. CDR3 sequence (DNA): TGTGCCAGCAGCTGGACTAGCACAGATACGCAGTATTTT.

J is TRBJ2-3 and V is TRBV28; the D gene is possibly TRBD2 (6 bases). V shed 6 bases and J shed 5 bases, with 15 bases lying between them. This CDR3 contains 14 residues. Germline assignment: CDR1 MDHEN and CDR2 SYDVKM. The DNA of the CDR3 is TGTGCCAGCAGCCTTCTTGTCGGGGGAGATACGCAGTATTTT. It yields the protein CASSLLVGGDTQYF.

The chain has TRBV7-2 and TRBJ2-2, with 12 bases aligning to TRBD2. Trimming removed 5 bases from V and 7 bases from J; junction bases left unmatched: 8. CDR1 is SGHTA and CDR2 is FQGNSA in the germline V gene. The CDR3 runs 16 residues. The CDR3 reads CASSPRLAGEGGELFF. The CDR3 DNA is TGTGCCAGCAGCCCGCGACTAGCGGGAGAGGGCGGGGAGCTGTTTTTT.

This clone was seen a single time. The chain uses TRBV5-1 and TRBJ2-3; 8 bases line up with TRBD2. V gave up 4 bases and J gave up 5 bases; unmatched junction bases: 12. Germline V lookup: CDR1 SGHRS, CDR2 YFSETQ. The CDR3 is 16 amino acids. Here the CDR3 reads CASSSTRGGRGDTQYF. Written as DNA, the CDR3 is TGCGCCAGCAGCAGCACCCGGGGGGGCCGGGGAGATACGCAGTATTTT.

This chain uses TRBV9 with TRBJ2-3; D may be TRBD2 (6 bases). CDR1 and CDR2 (germline): SGDLS, YYNGEE. The CDR3 is made up of 15 amino acids. Trimming stripped 3 bases from V and 2 bases from J, with 13 bases between. DNA of the CDR3: TGTGCCAGCAGCGGGAGGGCCGGCCCCACAGATACGCAGTATTTT. It is translated as CASSGRAGPTDTQYF.

This clone was picked up one time. The rearrangement uses TRBV5-1 and TRBJ2-1, with D perhaps TRBD2 (6 bases). This CDR3 is built from 14 residues. The germline gives CDR1 SGHRS, CDR2 YFSETQ. Trimming stripped 1 base from V and 4 bases from J, with 9 bases between. CDR3 sequence reads: CASSLSAGYNEQFF. The CDR3 nucleotides are TGCGCCAGCAGCTTGTCCGCGGGGTACAATGAGCAGTTCTTC.